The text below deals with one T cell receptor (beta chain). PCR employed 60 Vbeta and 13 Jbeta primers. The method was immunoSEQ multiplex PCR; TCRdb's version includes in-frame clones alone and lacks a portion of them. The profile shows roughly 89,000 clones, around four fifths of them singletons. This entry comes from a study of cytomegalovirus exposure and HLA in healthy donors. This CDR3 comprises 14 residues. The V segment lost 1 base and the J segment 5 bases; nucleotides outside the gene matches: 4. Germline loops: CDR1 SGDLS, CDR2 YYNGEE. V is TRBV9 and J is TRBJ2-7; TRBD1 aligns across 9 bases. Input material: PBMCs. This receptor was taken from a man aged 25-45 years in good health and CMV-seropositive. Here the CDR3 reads CASSVLGQGNEQYF. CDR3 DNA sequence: TGTGCCAGCAGCGTACTAGGACAGGGGAACGAGCAGTACTTC.